The clone carrying this TCR beta chain was found a few times. Its matching antigen is unknown. Just one base apart from a much larger clone, this may be a read error. These data belong to a study of breast tumors, draining lymph nodes, adjacent tissues. Broader study findings: Tumor T cell lymph node origin was a supported hypothesis, not proven. The data were judged consistent with most tumor T cells coming from lymph node and expanding in tumor.

This CDR3 has 15 residues. Germline CDR1 SGDLS, CDR2 YYNGEE. A single record per CDR3 protein comes from TCRdb applying MiXCR to the multiplex PCR reads. Of about 270,000 distinct CDR3 sequences listed, 30% are singletons. Samples came from axillary lymph nodes draining the breast cancer. The receptor comes from a female donor with breast cancer. Some clones in this sample may be carry-over from other donors' samples. This sequence joins TRBV9 and TRBJ2-5; D unresolved. Sequencing input: axillary lymph node tissue. The CDR3 reads CASSVGAARQEAQYF. CDR3 in DNA: TGTGCCAGCAGCGTAGGAGCAGCTCGGCAAGAGGCCCAGTACTTC. The whole variable domain, filled in from reference TRBV9 and TRBJ2-5, reads DSGVTQTPKHLITATGQRVTLRCSPRSGDLSVYWYQQSLDQGLQFLIQYYNGEERAKGNILERFSAQQFPDLHSELNLSSLELGDSALYFCASSVGAARQEAQYFGPGTRLLVL.